This TCR beta chain comes out of a study of blood T cell repertoires in COVID-19. Study context: Sites in the United States, Italy and Spain provided acute and convalescent COVID-19 samples. PBMCs, B-cell-depleted T cells, or T cells were the source of the cDNA or gDNA that made up the material.

The germline gives CDR1 SNHLY, CDR2 FYNNEI. Losses at the gene ends were 8 bases for V and 3 bases for J; bases not matched to a gene: 9. This CDR3 spans 14 amino acids. The assay was immunoSEQ multiplex PCR, and TCRdb's table has in-frame clones only and misses some. The data contain under 300,000 clones, about 88% of them singletons. The chain joins TRBV2 to TRBJ1-2; 7 positions match TRBD1. The source material was PBMCs or T cells enriched from blood (not recorded which). This receptor was taken from a woman in her fifties or sixties who had recovered from COVID-19. CDR3 bases: TGTGCCAGCCATAGACAGGGTGGGGACTATGGCTACACCTTC. It translates to CASHRQGGDYGYTF.